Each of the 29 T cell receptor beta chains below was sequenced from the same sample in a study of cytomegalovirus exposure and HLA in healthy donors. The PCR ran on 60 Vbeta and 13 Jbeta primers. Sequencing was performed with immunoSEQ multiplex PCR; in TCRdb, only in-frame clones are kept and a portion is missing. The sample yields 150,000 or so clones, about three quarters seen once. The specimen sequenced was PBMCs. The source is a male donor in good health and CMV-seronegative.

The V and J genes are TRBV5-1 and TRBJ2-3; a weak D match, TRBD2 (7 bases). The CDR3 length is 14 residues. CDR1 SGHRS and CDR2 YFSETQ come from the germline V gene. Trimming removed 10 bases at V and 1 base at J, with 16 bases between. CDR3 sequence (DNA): TGCGCCTCCCTCGGGGGGCCTGGCACAGATACGCAGTATTTT. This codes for CASLGGPGTDTQYF.

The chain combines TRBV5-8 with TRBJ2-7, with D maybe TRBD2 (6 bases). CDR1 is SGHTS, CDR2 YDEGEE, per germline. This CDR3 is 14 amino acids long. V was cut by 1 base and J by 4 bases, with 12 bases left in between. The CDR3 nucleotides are TGTGCCAGCAGCTTGAAGGCGGGAAAGTACGAGCAGTACTTC. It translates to CASSLKAGKYEQYF. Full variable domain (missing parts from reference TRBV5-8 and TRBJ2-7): EAGVTQSPTHLIKTRGQQATLRCSPISGHTSVYWYQQALGLGLQFLLWYDEGEERNRGNFPPRFSGRQFPNYSSELNVNALELEDSALYLCASSLKAGKYEQYFGPGTRLTVT.

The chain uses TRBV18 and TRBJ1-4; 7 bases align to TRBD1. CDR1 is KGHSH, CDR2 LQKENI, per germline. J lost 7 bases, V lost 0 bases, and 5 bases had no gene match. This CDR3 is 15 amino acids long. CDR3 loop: CASSPPDRAGEKLFF. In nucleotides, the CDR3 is TGTGCCAGCTCACCACCTGACAGGGCGGGTGAAAAACTGTTTTTT.

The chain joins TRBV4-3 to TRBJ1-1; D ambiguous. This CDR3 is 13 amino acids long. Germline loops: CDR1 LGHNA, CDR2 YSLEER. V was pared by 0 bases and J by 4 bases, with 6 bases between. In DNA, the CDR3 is TGCGCCAGCAGCCAAGATACGAGCACTGAAGCTTTCTTT. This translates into CASSQDTSTEAFF.

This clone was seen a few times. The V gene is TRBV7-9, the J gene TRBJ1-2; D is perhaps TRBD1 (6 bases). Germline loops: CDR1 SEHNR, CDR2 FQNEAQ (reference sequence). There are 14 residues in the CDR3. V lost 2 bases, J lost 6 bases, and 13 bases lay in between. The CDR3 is CASSLSGTTNGYTF. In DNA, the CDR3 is TGTGCCAGCAGCTTAAGCGGGACAACAAATGGCTACACCTTC.

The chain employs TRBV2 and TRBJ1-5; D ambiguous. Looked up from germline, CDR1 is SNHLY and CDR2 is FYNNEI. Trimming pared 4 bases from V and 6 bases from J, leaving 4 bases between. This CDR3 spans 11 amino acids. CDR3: CASSGPQPQHF. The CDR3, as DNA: TGTGCCAGCAGTGGGCCTCAGCCCCAGCATTTT. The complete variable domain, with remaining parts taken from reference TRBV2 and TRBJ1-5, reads EPEVTQTPSHQVTQMGQEVILRCVPISNHLYFYWYRQILGQKVEFLVSFYNNEISEKSEIFDDQFSVERPDGSNFTLKIRSTKLEDSAMYFCASSGPQPQHFGDGTRLSIL.

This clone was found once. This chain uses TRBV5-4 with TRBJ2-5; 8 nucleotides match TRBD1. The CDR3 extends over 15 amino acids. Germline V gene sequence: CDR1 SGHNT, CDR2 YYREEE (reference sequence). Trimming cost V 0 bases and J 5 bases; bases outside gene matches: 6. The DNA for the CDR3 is TGTGCCAGCAGCTTGGAGGGACAGGAATCGGAGACCCAGTACTTC. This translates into CASSLEGQESETQYF.

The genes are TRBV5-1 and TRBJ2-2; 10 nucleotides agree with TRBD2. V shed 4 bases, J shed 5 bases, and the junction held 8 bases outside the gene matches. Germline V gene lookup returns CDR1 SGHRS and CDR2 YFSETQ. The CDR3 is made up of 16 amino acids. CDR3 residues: CASSRYTSGTTGELFF. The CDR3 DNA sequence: TGCGCCAGCAGCCGTTATACTAGCGGGACTACCGGGGAGCTGTTTTTT.

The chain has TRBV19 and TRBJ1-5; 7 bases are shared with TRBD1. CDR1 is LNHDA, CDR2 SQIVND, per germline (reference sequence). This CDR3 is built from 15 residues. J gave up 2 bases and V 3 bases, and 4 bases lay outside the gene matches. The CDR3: CASSIGRGGNQPQHF. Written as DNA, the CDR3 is TGTGCCAGTAGTATCGGCAGGGGGGGCAATCAGCCCCAGCATTTT.

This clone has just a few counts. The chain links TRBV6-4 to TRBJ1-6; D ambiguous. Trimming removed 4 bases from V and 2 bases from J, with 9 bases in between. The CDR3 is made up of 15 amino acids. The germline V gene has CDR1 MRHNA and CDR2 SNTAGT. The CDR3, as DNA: TGTGCCAGCAGTGCAGTGGGCACCTATAATTCACCCCTCCACTTT. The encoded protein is CASSAVGTYNSPLHF.

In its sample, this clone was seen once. CDR3 loop: CASRSGIGVTPYEQYF. Written as DNA, the CDR3 is TGTGCAAGTCGCTCAGGGATTGGAGTGACGCCCTACGAGCAGTACTTC. The genes are TRBV12-2 and TRBJ2-7; the table's D call, TRBD1, was not checked against the DNA. TRBV12-2 is a recognized pseudogene. The CDR3 totals 16 residues.

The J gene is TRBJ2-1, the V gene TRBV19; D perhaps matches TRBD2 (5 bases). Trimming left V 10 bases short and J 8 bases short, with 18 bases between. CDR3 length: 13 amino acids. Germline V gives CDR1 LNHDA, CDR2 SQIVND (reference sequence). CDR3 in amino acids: CATRDGSWHEQFF. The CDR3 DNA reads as TGTGCCACTCGAGATGGGAGTTGGCATGAGCAGTTCTTC.

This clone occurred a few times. The CDR3 bases are TGTGCCAGCAGCTTAAGCTCTTACTATGGCTACACCTTC. Its translation: CASSLSSYYGYTF. The chain uses TRBV7-8 and TRBJ1-2; D is unresolved. The V gene's germline CDR1 is SGHVS and CDR2 FQNEAQ. The V and J ends lost 2 bases and 3 bases respectively, with 7 bases between them. This CDR3 comprises 13 residues.

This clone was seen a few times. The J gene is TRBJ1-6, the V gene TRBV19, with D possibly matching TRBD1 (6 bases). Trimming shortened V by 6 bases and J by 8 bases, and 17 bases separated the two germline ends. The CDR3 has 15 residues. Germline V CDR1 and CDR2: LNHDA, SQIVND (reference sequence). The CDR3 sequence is CASRTTGLIDSPLHF. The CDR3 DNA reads TGTGCCAGTAGAACTACAGGGCTGATTGATTCACCCCTCCACTTT.

CDR3 nucleotides: TGCGCCAGCAGTCAATCGGCGGGACAGCTCTCCTACGAGCAGTACTTC. The encoded protein is CASSQSAGQLSYEQYF. V usage is TRBV23-1 and J usage is TRBJ2-7; maybe TRBD1 (7 bases). Being an ORF, TRBV23-1 has a function that is uncertain. The CDR3 has 16 residues. Trimming took 0 bases from V and 0 from J, leaving 12 bases between them.

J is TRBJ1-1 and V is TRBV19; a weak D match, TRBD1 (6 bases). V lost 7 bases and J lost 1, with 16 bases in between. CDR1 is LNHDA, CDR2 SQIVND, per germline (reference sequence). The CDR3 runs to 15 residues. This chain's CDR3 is CASNPPRGANTEAFF. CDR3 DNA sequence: TGTGCCAGTAACCCTCCCAGGGGAGCGAACACTGAAGCTTTCTTT.

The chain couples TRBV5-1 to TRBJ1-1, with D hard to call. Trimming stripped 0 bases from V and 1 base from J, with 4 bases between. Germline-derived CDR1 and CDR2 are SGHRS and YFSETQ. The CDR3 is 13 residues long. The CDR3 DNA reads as TGCGCCAGCAGCTTGGCAGAGAACACTGAAGCTTTCTTT. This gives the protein CASSLAENTEAFF.

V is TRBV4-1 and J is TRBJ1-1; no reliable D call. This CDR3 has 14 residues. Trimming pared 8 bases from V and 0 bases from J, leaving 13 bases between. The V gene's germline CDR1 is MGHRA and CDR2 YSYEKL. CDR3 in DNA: TGCGCCAGCTGGTCGGGTCGGATGAACACTGAAGCTTTCTTT. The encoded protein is CASWSGRMNTEAFF.

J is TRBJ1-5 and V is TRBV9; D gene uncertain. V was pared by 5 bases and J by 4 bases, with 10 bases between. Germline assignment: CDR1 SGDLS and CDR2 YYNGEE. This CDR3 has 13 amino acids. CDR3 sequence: CASSGLFNQPQHF. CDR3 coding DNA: TGTGCCAGCAGTGGACTTTTTAATCAGCCCCAGCATTTT.

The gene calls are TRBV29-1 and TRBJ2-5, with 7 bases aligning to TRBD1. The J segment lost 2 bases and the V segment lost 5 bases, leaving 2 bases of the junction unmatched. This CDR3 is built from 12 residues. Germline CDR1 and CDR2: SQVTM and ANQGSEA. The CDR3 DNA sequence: TGCAGCGTTCAGACAGGGCAAGAGACCCAGTACTTC. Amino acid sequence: CSVQTGQETQYF.

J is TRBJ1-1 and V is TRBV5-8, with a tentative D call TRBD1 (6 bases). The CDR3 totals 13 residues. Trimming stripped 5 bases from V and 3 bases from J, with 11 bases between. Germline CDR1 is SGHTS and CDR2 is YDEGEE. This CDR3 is CASSRPGDTEAFF. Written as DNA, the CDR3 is TGTGCCAGCAGTCGACCAGGGGACACTGAAGCTTTCTTT.

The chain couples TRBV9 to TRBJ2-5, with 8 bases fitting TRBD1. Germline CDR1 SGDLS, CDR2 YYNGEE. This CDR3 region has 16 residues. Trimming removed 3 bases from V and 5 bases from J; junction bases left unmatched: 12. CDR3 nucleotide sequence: TGTGCCAGCAGCGCGGACCCCAGGGGGCCATCCGAGACCCAGTACTTC. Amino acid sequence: CASSADPRGPSETQYF.

As DNA, the CDR3 is TGTGCCTGGAGTAGGACAGTCCAAGAGACCCAGTACTTC. This sequence encodes CAWSRTVQETQYF. The genes are TRBV30 and TRBJ2-5, with D possibly being TRBD1 (6 bases). The CDR3 consists of 13 residues. V lost 2 bases and J 1 base, leaving 8 bases between the germline ends. Germline CDR1 reads GTSNPN; CDR2 reads SVGIG (reference sequence).

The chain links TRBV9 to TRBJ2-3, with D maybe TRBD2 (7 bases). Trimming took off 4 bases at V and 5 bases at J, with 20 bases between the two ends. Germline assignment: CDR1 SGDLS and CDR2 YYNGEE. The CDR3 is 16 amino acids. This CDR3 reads CASSFRVGGRVDTQYF. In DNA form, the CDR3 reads TGTGCCAGCAGCTTTCGGGTGGGGGGGCGGGTAGATACGCAGTATTTT.

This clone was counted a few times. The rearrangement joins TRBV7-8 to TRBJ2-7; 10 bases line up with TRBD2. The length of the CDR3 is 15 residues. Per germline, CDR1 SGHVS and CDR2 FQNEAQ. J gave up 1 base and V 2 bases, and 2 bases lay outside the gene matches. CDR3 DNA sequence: TGTGCCAGCAGCTTACCTAGCGGGGGATCCTACGAGCAGTACTTC. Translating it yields CASSLPSGGSYEQYF. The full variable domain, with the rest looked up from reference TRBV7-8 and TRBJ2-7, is GAGVSQSPRYKVAKRGQDVALRCDPISGHVSLFWYQQALGQGPEFLTYFQNEAQLDKSGLPSDRFFAERPEGSVSTLKIQRTQQEDSAVYLCASSLPSGGSYEQYFGPGTRLTVT.

DNA of the CDR3: TGTGCCAGCAGACCCGGGGGCTCTGGGGCCAACGTCCTGACTTTC. Encoded protein: CASRPGGSGANVLTF. The rearrangement joins TRBV6-1 to TRBJ2-6, with D perhaps TRBD2 (6 bases). Trimming removed 6 bases from V and 0 bases from J, with 9 bases in between. The germline CDR1 and CDR2 sequences are MNHNS and SASEGT. The CDR3 has 15 residues.

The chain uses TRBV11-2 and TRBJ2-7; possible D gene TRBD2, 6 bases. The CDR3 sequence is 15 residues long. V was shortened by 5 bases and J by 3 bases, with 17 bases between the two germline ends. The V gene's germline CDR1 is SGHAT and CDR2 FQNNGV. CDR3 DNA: TGTGCCAGCAGCCTAGGAGCGACTAGGGACTACGAGCAGTACTTC. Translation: CASSLGATRDYEQYF.

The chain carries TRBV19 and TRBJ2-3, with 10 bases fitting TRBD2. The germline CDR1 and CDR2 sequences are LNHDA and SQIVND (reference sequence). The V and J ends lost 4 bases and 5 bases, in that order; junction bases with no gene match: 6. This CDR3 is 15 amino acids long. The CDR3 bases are TGTGCCAGTAGTAGTAGCGGGAGGTGGAAAGATACGCAGTATTTT. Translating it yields CASSSSGRWKDTQYF.

CDR3 nucleotides: TGTGCCAGCAGCCGAGACAGCCCTAATGAAAAACTGTTTTTT. Encoded protein: CASSRDSPNEKLFF. The chain uses TRBV7-9 and TRBJ1-4, with a possible D match to TRBD1 (5 bases). The germline V and J ends were trimmed by 5 bases and 3 bases, with 10 bases remaining between them. Germline assignment: CDR1 SEHNR and CDR2 FQNEAQ (reference sequence). The CDR3 spans 14 residues.